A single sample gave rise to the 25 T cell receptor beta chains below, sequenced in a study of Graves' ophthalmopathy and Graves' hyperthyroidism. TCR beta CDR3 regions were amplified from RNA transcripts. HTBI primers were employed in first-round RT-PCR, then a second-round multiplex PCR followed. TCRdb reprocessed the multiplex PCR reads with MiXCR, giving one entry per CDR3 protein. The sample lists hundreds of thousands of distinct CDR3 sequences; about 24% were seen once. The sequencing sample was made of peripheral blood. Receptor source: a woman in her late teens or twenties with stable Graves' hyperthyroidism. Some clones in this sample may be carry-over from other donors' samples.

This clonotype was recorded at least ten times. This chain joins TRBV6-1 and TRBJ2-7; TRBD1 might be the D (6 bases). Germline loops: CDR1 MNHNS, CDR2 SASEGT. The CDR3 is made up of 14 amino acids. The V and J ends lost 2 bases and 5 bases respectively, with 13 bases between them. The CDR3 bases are TGTGCCAGCAGTGAAACTGTAGGGGGTAACGAGCAGTACTTC. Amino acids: CASSETVGGNEQYF.

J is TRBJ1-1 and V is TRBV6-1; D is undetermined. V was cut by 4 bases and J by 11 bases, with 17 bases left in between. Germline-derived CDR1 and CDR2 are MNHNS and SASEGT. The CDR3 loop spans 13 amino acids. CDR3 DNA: TGTGCCAGCAGTGTCACCTTGGACGGCGGCGCTTTCTTT. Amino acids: CASSVTLDGGAFF.

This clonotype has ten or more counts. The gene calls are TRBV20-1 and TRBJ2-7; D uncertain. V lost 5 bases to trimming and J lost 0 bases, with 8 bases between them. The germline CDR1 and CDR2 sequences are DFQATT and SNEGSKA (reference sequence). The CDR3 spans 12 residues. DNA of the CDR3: TGCAGTGCTGGGCGGAGCTCCTACGAGCAGTACTTC. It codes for CSAGRSSYEQYF.

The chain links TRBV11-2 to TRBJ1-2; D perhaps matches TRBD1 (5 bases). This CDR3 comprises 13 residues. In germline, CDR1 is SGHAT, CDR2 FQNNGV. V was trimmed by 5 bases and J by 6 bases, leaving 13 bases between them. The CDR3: CASSPPGGDGYTF. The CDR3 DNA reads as TGTGCCAGCAGCCCCCCGGGGGGTGATGGCTACACCTTC.

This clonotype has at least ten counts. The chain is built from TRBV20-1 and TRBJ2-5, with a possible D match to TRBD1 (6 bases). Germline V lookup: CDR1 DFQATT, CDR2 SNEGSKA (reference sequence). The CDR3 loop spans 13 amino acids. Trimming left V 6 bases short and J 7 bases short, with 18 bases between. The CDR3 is CSAPGASEVTQYF. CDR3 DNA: TGCAGTGCCCCAGGGGCCAGTGAGGTGACCCAGTACTTC.

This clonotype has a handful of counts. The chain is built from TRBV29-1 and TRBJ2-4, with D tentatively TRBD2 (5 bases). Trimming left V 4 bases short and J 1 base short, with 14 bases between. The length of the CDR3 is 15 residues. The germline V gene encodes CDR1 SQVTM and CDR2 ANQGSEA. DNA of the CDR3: TGCAGCGTTGGGAACTCGCCGGGGGCCAAAAACATTCAGTACTTC. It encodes CSVGNSPGAKNIQYF.

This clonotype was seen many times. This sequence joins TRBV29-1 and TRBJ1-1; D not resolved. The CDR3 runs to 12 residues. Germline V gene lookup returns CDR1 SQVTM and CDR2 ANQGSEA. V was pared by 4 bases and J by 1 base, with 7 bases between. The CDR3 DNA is TGCAGCGTTGGGATCCAGAACACTGAAGCTTTCTTT. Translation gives CSVGIQNTEAFF.

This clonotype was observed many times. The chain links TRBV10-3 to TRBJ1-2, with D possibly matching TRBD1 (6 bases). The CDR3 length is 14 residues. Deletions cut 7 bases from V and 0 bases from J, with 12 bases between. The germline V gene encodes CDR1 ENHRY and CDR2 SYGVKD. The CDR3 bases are TGTGCCATCAACAACAGGGAGGCTAACTATGGCTACACCTTC. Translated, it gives CAINNREANYGYTF.

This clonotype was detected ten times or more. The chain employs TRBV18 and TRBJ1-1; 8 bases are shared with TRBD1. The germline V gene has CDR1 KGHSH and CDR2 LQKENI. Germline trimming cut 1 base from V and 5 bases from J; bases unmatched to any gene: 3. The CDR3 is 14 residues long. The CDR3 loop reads CASSPLDRGTEAFF. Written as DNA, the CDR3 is TGTGCCAGCTCACCACTTGACAGGGGTACTGAAGCTTTCTTT.

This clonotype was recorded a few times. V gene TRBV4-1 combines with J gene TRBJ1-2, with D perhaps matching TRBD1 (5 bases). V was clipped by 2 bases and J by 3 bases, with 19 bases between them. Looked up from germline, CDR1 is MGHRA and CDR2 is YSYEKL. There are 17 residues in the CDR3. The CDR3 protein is CASSQIVTELGDYGYTF. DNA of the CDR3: TGCGCCAGCAGCCAAATTGTAACGGAGTTGGGGGACTATGGCTACACCTTC.

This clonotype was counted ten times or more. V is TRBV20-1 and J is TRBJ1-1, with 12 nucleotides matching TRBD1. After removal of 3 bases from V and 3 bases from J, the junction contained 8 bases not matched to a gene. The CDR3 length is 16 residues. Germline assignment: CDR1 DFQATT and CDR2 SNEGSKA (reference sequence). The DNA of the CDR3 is TGCAGTGCTAGGCCGGGACAGGGGGCTCGGGACACTGAAGCTTTCTTT. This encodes CSARPGQGARDTEAFF.

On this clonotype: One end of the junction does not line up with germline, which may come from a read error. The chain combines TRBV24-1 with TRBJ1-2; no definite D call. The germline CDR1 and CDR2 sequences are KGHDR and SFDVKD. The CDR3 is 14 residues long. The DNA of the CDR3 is TGTGCCACCAGTGAAGGACTTGGGTTAGATGGTTACACCTTC. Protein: CATSEGLGLDGYTF.

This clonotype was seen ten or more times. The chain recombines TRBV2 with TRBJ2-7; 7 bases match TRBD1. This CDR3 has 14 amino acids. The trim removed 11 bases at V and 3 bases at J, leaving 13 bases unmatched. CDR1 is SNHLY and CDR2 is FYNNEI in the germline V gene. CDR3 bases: TGTGCCTCCCAACCCGACAGGGCCAACTACGAGCAGTACTTC. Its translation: CASQPDRANYEQYF.

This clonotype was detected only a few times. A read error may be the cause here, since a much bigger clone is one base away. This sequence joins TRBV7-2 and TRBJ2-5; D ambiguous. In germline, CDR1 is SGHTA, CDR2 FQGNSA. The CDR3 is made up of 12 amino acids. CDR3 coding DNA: TGTGCCAGCAGCTTAGACCCAGAGACCAAGTACTTC. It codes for CASSLDPETKYF. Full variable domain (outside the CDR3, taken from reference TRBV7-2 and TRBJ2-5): GAGVSQSPSNKVTEKGKDVELRCDPISGHTALYWYRQSLGQGLEFLIYFQGNSAPDKSGLPSDRFSAERTGGSVSTLTIQRTQQEDSAVYLCASSLDPETKYFGPGTRLLVL.

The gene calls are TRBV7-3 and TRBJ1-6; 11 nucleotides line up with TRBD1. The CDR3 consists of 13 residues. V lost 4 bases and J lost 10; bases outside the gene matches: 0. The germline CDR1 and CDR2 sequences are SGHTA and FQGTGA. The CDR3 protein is CASSWDRGSPLHF. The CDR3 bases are TGTGCCAGCAGCTGGGACAGGGGGTCACCCCTCCACTTT.

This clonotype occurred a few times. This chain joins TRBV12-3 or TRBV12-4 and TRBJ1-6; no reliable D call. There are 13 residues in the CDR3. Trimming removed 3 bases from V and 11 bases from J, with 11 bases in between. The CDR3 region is CASSFGELPPLHF. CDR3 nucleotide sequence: TGTGCCAGCAGTTTTGGAGAGTTACCACCCCTCCACTTT.

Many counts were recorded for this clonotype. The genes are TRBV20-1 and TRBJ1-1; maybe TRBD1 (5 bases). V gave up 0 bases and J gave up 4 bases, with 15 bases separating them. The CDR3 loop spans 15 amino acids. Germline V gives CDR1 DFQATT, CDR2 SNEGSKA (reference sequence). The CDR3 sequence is CSARDLGKRGTEAFF. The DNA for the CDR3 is TGCAGTGCTAGAGATCTGGGAAAAAGGGGCACTGAAGCTTTCTTT.

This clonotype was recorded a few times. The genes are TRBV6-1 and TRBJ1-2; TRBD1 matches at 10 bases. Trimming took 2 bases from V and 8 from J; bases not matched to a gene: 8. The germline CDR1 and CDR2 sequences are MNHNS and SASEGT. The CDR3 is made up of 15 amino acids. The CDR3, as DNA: TGTGCCAGCAGTGAATCTAGACAGGGGGCCCTCGGCTACACCTTC. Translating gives CASSESRQGALGYTF.

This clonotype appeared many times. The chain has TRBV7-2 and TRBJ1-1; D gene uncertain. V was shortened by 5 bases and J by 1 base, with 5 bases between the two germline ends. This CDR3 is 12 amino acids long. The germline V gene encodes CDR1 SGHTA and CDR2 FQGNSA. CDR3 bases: TGTGCCAGCAGCACTTGGAACACTGAAGCTTTCTTT. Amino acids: CASSTWNTEAFF.

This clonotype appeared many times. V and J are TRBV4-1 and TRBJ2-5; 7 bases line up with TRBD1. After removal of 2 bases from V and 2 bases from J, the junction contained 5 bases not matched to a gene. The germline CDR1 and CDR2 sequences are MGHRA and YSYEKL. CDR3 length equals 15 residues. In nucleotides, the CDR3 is TGCGCCAGCAGCCAACGACAGGGTCAACAAGAGACCCAGTACTTC. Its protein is CASSQRQGQQETQYF.

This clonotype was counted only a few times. The CDR3: CASIGGVAGVETQYF. As DNA, the CDR3 is TGTGCCAGCATAGGAGGCGTAGCGGGAGTTGAGACCCAGTACTTC. The rearrangement uses TRBV12-3 or TRBV12-4 and TRBJ2-5; 9 bases line up with TRBD2. CDR3 length equals 15 residues. V was pared by 7 bases and J by 5 bases, with 11 bases of the junction left unmatched.

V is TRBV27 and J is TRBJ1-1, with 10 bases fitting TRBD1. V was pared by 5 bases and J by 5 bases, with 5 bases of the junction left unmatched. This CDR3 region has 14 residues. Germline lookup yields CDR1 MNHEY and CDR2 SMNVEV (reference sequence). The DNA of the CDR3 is TGTGCCAGCAGTACCCGGGACAGGGGTACTGAAGCTTTCTTT. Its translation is CASSTRDRGTEAFF.

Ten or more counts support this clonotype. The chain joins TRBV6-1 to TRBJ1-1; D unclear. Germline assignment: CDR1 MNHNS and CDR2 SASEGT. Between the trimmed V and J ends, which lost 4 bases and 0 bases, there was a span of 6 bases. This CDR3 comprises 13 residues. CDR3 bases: TGTGCCAGCAGTGTGTCAGTGAACACTGAAGCTTTCTTT. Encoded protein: CASSVSVNTEAFF.

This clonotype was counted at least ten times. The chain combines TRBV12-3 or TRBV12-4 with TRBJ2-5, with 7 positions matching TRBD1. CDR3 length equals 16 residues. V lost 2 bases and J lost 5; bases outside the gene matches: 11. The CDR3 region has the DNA TGTGCCAGCAGTTTACTTCTGACAGGGTTAGTGGAGACCCAGTACTTC. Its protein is CASSLLLTGLVETQYF.

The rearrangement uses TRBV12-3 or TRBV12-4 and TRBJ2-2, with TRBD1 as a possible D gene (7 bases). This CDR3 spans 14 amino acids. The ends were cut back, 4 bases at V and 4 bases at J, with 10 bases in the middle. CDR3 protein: CASSYQGGTGELFF. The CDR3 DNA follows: TGTGCCAGCAGTTACCAGGGGGGCACCGGGGAGCTGTTTTTT.